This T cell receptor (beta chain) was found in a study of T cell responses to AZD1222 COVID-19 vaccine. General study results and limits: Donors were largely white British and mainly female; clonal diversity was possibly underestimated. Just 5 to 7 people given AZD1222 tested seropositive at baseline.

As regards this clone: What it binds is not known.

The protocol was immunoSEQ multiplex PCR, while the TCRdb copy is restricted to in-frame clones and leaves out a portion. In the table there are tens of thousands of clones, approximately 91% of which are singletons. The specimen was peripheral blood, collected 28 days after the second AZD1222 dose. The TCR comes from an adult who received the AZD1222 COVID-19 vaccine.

The chain's CDR3 is CASSYVRGSYEQYF. CDR3 in DNA: TGTGCCAGCAGTTACGTCAGGGGCTCCTACGAGCAGTACTTC. This chain links TRBV6-2 or TRBV6-3 with TRBJ2-7; perhaps TRBD1 as D (6 bases). Germline loops: CDR1 MNHEY, CDR2 SVGEGT. This CDR3 contains 14 residues. With 2 bases removed from V and 0 bases from J, the gap between germline ends came to 8 bases.